This T cell receptor beta chain emerged from a study of naive and memory T cell subsets listed by TCRdb under 2017. Regarding the research as a whole: An open-source, UMI-based TCR alpha and beta sequencing pipeline was applied to sorted naive and memory peripheral blood T cell subsets. Complete agreement was observed between the functional CMV T cell responses and the IgG serology results. RNA was DNase-treated and reverse transcribed with TCR constant-region primers, mostly using SuperScript III.

The library was made by UMI-ligation and nested PCR. The beta constant-region primer consisted of an equimolar mixture of two oligonucleotides that together covered TRBC1 and TRBC2. The ligated cDNA went through four rounds of PCR with nested alpha and beta constant-region primers together with the SP2 primer. A single-stranded oligonucleotide containing the SP2 primer and a 12-nucleotide UMI was joined to the 3' end of the cDNA by T4 RNA ligase 1. The ligation reaction was kept at 16 degrees C for roughly 18-24 hours. PCR2 was usually performed as a SYBR Green qPCR and halted at a preset threshold so that over-amplification would not occur. Agencourt AMPure XP magnetic beads were used for all purifications after the first. Library quantification was done by Qubit, followed by a TapeStation check on which the main peak was expected at around 650 bp. Pooled libraries were sequenced on an Illumina MiSeq using v2 2x251 paired-end kits, and typically roughly 1-2.1 million reads were obtained per sample. Each sample's library went into the pool at approximately 4 nM, and roughly 5-8% PhiX was added to help with cluster recognition. The study's processing was this. V and J genes were assigned to Demultiplexor-processed FASTQ reads by Decombinator through tag matching, with a single base-pair mismatch being allowed. Collapsinator used UMIs to correct both sequencing errors and frequency errors arising from PCR heterogeneity. CDR3Translator translated TCRs and extracted CDR3s from the conserved cysteine to the FGXG phenylalanine, flagging non-productive sequences. Gini, Shannon entropy and inverse Simpson indices were calculated on repertoires that had been subsampled to equal numbers of UMI-defined TCRs. Within the linear range, a power law was fitted to clonotype abundance distributions using maximum likelihood. For one naive CD8 sample, the pipeline and MIGEC produced similar UMI counts, unique TCR numbers and clonal distributions. A set of approximately 6,800 CMV-associated CDR3 sequences, compiled from VDJdb and a published dataset, was used to search the repertoires. TCRdb reprocessed the public reads (quality trimming at Q25 with fastp, clone calling with MiXCR) and kept in-frame beta chains. Rows with one shared CDR3 protein collapse into an entry with the most common genes and DNA. The V and J calls and clone size are TCRdb's, not the authors'. The sample yields 2,600 or so distinct CDR3 sequences; about 5.2% were counted once. Around 30% of the sample goes to the ten largest clones.

Overall study results and their limits: The repertoire findings for the naive and memory subsets could not be validated against a ground truth because none was available. Gini index rose and Shannon and inverse Simpson diversity fell from naive through CM, EM and EMRA in both CD4 and CD8 cells. RNA-based TCR counts may be influenced by expression changes linked to T cell activation and differentiation. A clonotype was defined as a single alpha or beta chain sequence rather than as a paired alpha/beta receptor. TCR abundance followed a power law with an exponent that was different for naive and memory subsets but consistent across the three individuals. After error correction, only a single occurrence was seen for over 95% of naive TCR sequences, so much steeper abundance distributions were produced than in memory subsets.

Separate amplification of TCR alpha and beta chain libraries was performed from the second PCR step onward. To determine each donor's CMV status, fresh PBMCs were stimulated overnight with CMV viral lysate, and IFNgamma production from CD4+ T cells was then assessed. CD4 T cells were positively selected using Miltenyi beads, after which CD8 T cells were positively selected from the CD4-negative fraction. Cells were stained for CD3, CD4, CD8, CD45RA, CD27 and a live/dead dye and were sorted on a BD Aria II into four subsets based on CD45RA and CD27. The sorting gate for effector memory cells was CD45RA-CD27-, and the sorting gate for EMRA cells was CD45RA+CD27-. A few healthy volunteers provided blood, and each donor's sample was split into CD4 and CD8 T cells and then further divided into four differentiation subsets. Approximately 120 ml of peripheral blood was collected from each donor, and PBMC were isolated by Ficoll-Paque PLUS density-gradient centrifugation. The sorted cells were lysed in RLT buffer, after which RNA was extracted using a Qiagen RNeasy kit and kept at -80 degrees C.

The V end loses 0 bases and the J end loses 1 base, and a stretch of 16 bases separates them. Reading the germline V gene (reference sequence) gives CDR1 DFQATT and CDR2 SNEGSKA. Spanning cysteine to phenylalanine, the CDR3 consists of 17 amino acids. Only the CDR3 portion is preserved as DNA: 51 bases, with reading frame beginning at the first base. This clonotype was observed at least ten times. Which antigen it targets is not known. No per-base quality is available; no much larger clone lies one base away. Here the chain combines TRBV20-1 and TRBJ1-3, and the D gene may be TRBD1, 5 bases matching. The sequenced material came from CD4+ TEMRA cells from blood. Sample cell subset or site, as interpreted from the label and publication: effector memory re-expressing CD45RA, CD45RA+ CD27-. The origin of this receptor is a human donor in good health. The nucleotides are TGCAGTGCTAGAGATGGGGCGGGCGTCGGATCTGGAAACACCATATATTTT. Its coded protein is CSARDGAGVGSGNTIYF.